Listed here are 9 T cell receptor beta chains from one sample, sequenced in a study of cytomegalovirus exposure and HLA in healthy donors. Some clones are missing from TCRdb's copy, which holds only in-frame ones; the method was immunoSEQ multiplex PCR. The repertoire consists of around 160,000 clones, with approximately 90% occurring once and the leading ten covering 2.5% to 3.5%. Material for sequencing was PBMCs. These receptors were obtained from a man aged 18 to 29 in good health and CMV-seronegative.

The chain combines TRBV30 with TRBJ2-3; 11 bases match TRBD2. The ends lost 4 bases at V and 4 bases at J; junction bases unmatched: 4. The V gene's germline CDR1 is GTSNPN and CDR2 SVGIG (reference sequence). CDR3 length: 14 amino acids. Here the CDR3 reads CAWTLAGGADTQYF. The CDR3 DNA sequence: TGTGCCTGGACCTTAGCGGGGGGGGCAGATACGCAGTATTTT.

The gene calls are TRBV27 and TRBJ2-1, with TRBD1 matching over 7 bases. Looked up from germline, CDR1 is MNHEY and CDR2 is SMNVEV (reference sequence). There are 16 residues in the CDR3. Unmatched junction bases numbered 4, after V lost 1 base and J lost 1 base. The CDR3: CASSLYRGQSYNEQFF. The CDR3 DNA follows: TGTGCCAGCAGTTTATACAGGGGTCAGTCCTACAATGAGCAGTTCTTC.

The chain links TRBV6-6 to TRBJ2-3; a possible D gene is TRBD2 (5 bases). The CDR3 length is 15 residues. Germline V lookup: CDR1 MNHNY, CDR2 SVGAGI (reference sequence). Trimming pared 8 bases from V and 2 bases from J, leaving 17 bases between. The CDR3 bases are TGTGCCAGCGGATTTATGGGAGCTAACACAGATACGCAGTATTTT. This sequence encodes CASGFMGANTDTQYF.

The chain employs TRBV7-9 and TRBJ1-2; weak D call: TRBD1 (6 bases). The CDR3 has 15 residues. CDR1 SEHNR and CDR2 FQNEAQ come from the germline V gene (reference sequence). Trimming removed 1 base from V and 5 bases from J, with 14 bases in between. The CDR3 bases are TGTGCCAGCAGCTTAGGGGACACGGTCCCTTATGGCTACACCTTC. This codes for CASSLGDTVPYGYTF.

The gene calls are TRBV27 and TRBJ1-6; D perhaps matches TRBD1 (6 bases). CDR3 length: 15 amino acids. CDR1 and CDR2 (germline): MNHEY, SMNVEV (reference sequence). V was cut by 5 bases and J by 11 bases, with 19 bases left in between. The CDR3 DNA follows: TGTGCCAGCAGTCTAGGGGACACGTGGGGAGCACCCCTCCACTTT. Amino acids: CASSLGDTWGAPLHF.

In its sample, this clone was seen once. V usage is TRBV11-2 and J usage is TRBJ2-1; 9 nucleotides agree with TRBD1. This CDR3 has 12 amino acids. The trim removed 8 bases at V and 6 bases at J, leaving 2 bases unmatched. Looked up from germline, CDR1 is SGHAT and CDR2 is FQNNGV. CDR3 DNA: TGTGCCAGCTCGACAGGGGGCAATGAGCAGTTCTTC. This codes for CASSTGGNEQFF.

The CDR3 here is CASSRGAGGPNTGELFF. CDR3 bases: TGTGCCAGTAGTAGGGGAGCGGGGGGCCCGAACACCGGGGAGCTGTTTTTT. This rearrangement joins TRBV19 to TRBJ2-2, with 9 bases matching TRBD2. Germline lookup yields CDR1 LNHDA and CDR2 SQIVND (reference sequence). The length of the CDR3 is 17 residues. Trimming removed 4 bases from V and 0 bases from J; junction bases left unmatched: 6. Together with reference TRBV19 and TRBJ2-2, the CDR3 gives the full variable domain: DGGITQSPKYLFRKEGQNVTLSCEQNLNHDAMYWYRQDPGQGLRLIYYSQIVNDFQKGDIAEGYSVSREKKESFPLTVTSAQKNPTAFYLCASSRGAGGPNTGELFFGEGSRLTVL.

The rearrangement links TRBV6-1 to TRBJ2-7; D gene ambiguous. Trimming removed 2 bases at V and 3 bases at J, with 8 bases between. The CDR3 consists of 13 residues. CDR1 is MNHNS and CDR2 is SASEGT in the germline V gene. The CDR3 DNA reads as TGTGCCAGCAGTGAAATGGAGAACTACGAGCAGTACTTC. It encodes CASSEMENYEQYF.

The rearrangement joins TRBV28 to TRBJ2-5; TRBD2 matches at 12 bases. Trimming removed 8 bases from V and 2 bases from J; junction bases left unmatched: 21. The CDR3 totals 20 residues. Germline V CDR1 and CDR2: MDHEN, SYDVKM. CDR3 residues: CASSFPIRLAGDPSQETQYF. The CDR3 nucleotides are TGTGCCAGCTCGTTCCCGATTCGACTAGCGGGAGACCCCTCACAAGAGACCCAGTACTTC. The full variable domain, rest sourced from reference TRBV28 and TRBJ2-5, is DVKVTQSSRYLVKRTGEKVFLECVQDMDHENMFWYRQDPGLGLRLIYFSYDVKMKEKGDIPEGYSVSREKKERFSLILESASTNQTSMYLCASSFPIRLAGDPSQETQYFGPGTRLLVL.